The source of this T cell receptor beta chain is a study of T cells after yellow fever vaccination. Findings of the study overall: From the bulk population, abundant clonotypes could contaminate and appear within FACS-sorted repertoires. Post-booster repertoires again held most primary-vaccination clones (roughly 95% CD4, just under 90% CD8).

A word on this clonotype: The antigen is not known.

V lost 3 bases and J 2 bases, leaving 6 bases between the germline ends. CDR1 and CDR2 (germline): SGHTA, FQGNSA. CDR3 length: 13 residues. One entry per CDR3 protein, called by TCRdb with MiXCR from the 5' RACE reads. The table lists around 320,000 distinct CDR3 sequences, roughly 9% of them singletons. The chain employs TRBV7-2 and TRBJ2-3, with D uncertain. This receptor was identified in a man aged 18 to 29 who received the YFV17D yellow fever vaccine. Here the sequenced sample was CD4+ T cells sorted from PBMCs, taken 5 days after the yellow fever booster vaccination. CDR3 bases: TGTGCCAGCAGCTTTACAGACACAGATACGCAGTATTTT. Protein product: CASSFTDTDTQYF.